Each of the 8 T cell receptor beta chains below was sequenced from the same sample in a study of CD8 T cells in Susac syndrome. With random hexamers, 0.5 to 1 ug RNA was reverse transcribed. TCRdb recomputed calls from the immunoSEQ multiplex PCR reads with MiXCR, one row per CDR3 protein. The sample has roughly 140,000 distinct CDR3 sequences, 95% seen once; the top ten hold about 0.17%. Sample: CD4+ T cells from PBMCs. The origin of the receptors is a human donor with Susac syndrome.

This clonotype was detected only once. V gene TRBV20-1 combines with J gene TRBJ1-5, with a weak D call TRBD1 (5 bases). The CDR3 spans 12 residues. Germline CDR1 is DFQATT and CDR2 is SNEGSKA (reference sequence). Trimming removed 1 base from V and 4 bases from J, with 5 bases in between. CDR3 bases: TGCAGTGCTAGAGGACAGAATCAGCCCCAGCATTTT. As protein: CSARGQNQPQHF.

This chain joins TRBV5-6 and TRBJ2-7; 8 bases match TRBD2. The germline V gene has CDR1 SGHDT and CDR2 YYEEEE. Trimming at V came to 6 bases and at J to 3 bases, leaving 11 bases not matched to a gene. CDR3 size: 15 residues. CDR3 in amino acids: CASTLRGGPLYEQYF. The DNA of the CDR3 is TGTGCCAGCACCCTTCGGGGGGGGCCCCTCTACGAGCAGTACTTC.

This chain links TRBV4-2 with TRBJ2-1; the D gene is possibly TRBD2 (6 bases). This CDR3 region has 14 residues. Germline CDR1 reads LGHNA; CDR2 reads YNFKEQ. Between the trimmed V and J ends, which lost 0 bases and 9 bases, there was a span of 12 bases. The CDR3 loop is CASSQDDEGGEQFF. In DNA form, the CDR3 reads TGTGCCAGCAGCCAAGATGACGAGGGAGGTGAGCAGTTCTTC.

The chain is built from TRBV6-5 and TRBJ1-1; weak D call: TRBD1 (5 bases). Trimming stripped 6 bases from V and 3 bases from J, with 14 bases between. The V gene's germline CDR1 is MNHEY and CDR2 SVGAGI. The CDR3 has 14 residues. The CDR3 is CASRTDGTDTEAFF. The CDR3 nucleotides read TGTGCCAGCAGAACAGATGGGACGGACACTGAAGCTTTCTTT.

This clonotype was seen a single time. The genes are TRBV15 and TRBJ2-5, with a possible D match to TRBD2 (5 bases). V lost 3 bases and J lost 4, with 12 bases in between. CDR1 is LNHNV, CDR2 YYDKDF, per germline (reference sequence). The CDR3 has 14 amino acids. CDR3 protein: CATSRRLGAETQYF. The CDR3 DNA reads TGTGCCACCAGCAGGAGACTGGGAGCAGAGACCCAGTACTTC.

This clonotype was seen just once. V usage is TRBV20-1 and J usage is TRBJ2-7; 10 bases match TRBD1. The CDR3 sequence is 13 residues long. The germline V gene has CDR1 DFQATT and CDR2 SNEGSKA (reference sequence). V lost 5 bases and J lost 3; bases outside the gene matches: 4. CDR3 nucleotides: TGCAGTGCTGGGGACAGGGGAAACTACGAGCAGTACTTC. Residues: CSAGDRGNYEQYF.

V gene TRBV29-1 combines with J gene TRBJ1-6, with 9 positions matching TRBD1. The CDR3 sequence is 19 residues long. Per the germline V gene, CDR1 is SQVTM and CDR2 is ANQGSEA. V lost 4 bases to trimming and J lost 1 base; unmatched junction nucleotides: 14. The CDR3 reads CSVVCPDRGICSYNSPLHF. For the CDR3, the DNA is TGCAGCGTTGTGTGTCCGGACAGGGGAATTTGTTCCTATAATTCACCCCTCCACTTT. Full variable domain (rest looked up from reference TRBV29-1 and TRBJ1-6): SAVISQKPSRDICQRGTSLTIQCQVDSQVTMMFWYRQQPGQSLTLIATANQGSEATYESGFVIDKFPISRPNLTFSTLTVSNMSPEDSSIYLCSVVCPDRGICSYNSPLHFGNGTRLTVT.

CDR3 bases: TGCAGTGCTCTACGGGGGAATCAGCCCCAGCATTTT. Protein sequence: CSALRGNQPQHF. The chain is built from TRBV20-1 and TRBJ1-5; D perhaps matches TRBD1 (5 bases). Germline V gene sequence: CDR1 DFQATT, CDR2 SNEGSKA (reference sequence). V was trimmed by 5 bases and J by 4 bases, leaving 9 bases between them. The length of the CDR3 is 12 residues.